These 25 T cell receptor beta chains were all obtained from the same sample, sequenced in a study of T cell changes during pregnancy in multiple sclerosis. Clones were read by immunoSEQ multiplex PCR, and TCRdb kept only the in-frame ones, dropping some. The profile covers some 70,000 clones, with around 92% appearing a single time and approximately 2.8% taken by the ten largest. The material was CD8+ T cells from peripheral blood mononuclear cells, obtained in the third trimester of pregnancy. These receptors were taken from a female donor in good health, enrolled as a control in a pregnancy study.

The chain carries TRBV7-8 and TRBJ2-3; D not resolved. Germline CDR1 and CDR2: SGHVS and FQNEAQ. CDR3 size: 12 residues. Trimming removed 1 base from V and 6 bases from J, with 5 bases in between. The CDR3 nucleotides read TGTGCCAGCAGCTTAGTAGAGGATACGCAGTATTTT. It specifies CASSLVEDTQYF.

A single count supports this clone. The J gene is TRBJ2-3, the V gene TRBV5-1; D ambiguous. CDR1 SGHRS and CDR2 YFSETQ come from the germline V gene. V lost 0 bases, J lost 6 bases, and 5 bases lay in between. The CDR3 is made up of 12 amino acids. The CDR3 DNA sequence: TGCGCCAGCAGCTTGGAAGCGGATACGCAGTATTTT. It yields the protein CASSLEADTQYF.

The rearrangement joins TRBV4-3 to TRBJ1-3; 10 bases agree with TRBD1. From germline, CDR1 is LGHNA and CDR2 YSLEER. This CDR3 is 15 amino acids long. The V and J ends lost 3 bases and 2 bases, in that order; junction bases with no gene match: 1. CDR3 residues: CASSQGTGAGNTIYF. The CDR3 DNA reads TGCGCCAGCAGCCAGGGGACAGGGGCTGGAAACACCATATATTTT.

V gene TRBV9 combines with J gene TRBJ1-2; perhaps TRBD1 as D (6 bases). This CDR3 spans 11 amino acids. Deletions cut 5 bases from V and 7 bases from J, with 9 bases between. Germline V lookup: CDR1 SGDLS, CDR2 YYNGEE. CDR3 nucleotide sequence: TGTGCCAGCAGACAGGGAAGTGGCTACACCTTC. This sequence encodes CASRQGSGYTF.

The genes are TRBV15 and TRBJ1-5; tentative D call: TRBD1 (6 bases). CDR1 and CDR2 (germline): LNHNV, YYDKDF (reference sequence). The CDR3 runs 16 residues. V gave up 1 base and J gave up 3 bases, with 13 bases separating them. DNA of the CDR3: TGTGCCACCAGCAGAGGCCTCGACAGGATCAATCAGCCCCAGCATTTT. This codes for CATSRGLDRINQPQHF.

This chain joins TRBV25-1 and TRBJ1-1, with no clear D. V was trimmed by 6 bases and J by 1 base, leaving 9 bases between them. Germline CDR1 is MGHDK and CDR2 is SYGVNS. The CDR3 extends over 13 amino acids. CDR3 nucleotide sequence: TGTGCCAGCAGGTGGGCCACGAACACTGAAGCTTTCTTT. This translates into CASRWATNTEAFF.

The chain has TRBV7-8 and TRBJ2-1; maybe TRBD1 (7 bases). The CDR3 sequence is 14 residues long. The V gene's germline CDR1 is SGHVS and CDR2 FQNEAQ. The V and J ends lost 1 base and 7 bases respectively, with 11 bases between them. The CDR3 loop is CASSLEAGGNEQFF. The CDR3 nucleotides are TGTGCCAGCAGCTTAGAGGCAGGGGGGAATGAGCAGTTCTTC.

This chain connects TRBV19 to TRBJ2-7; TRBD1 is a possible D gene (6 bases). CDR3 length: 15 residues. The germline V gene has CDR1 LNHDA and CDR2 SQIVND (reference sequence). V gave up 7 bases and J gave up 0 bases, with 16 bases separating them. CDR3 residues: CASTPTGQSSYEQYF. DNA for the CDR3: TGTGCCAGTACCCCGACCGGACAGAGCTCCTACGAGCAGTACTTC.

This clone was counted once. Here the CDR3 reads CAWTGLAGELFF. CDR3 in DNA: TGTGCCTGGACAGGGTTGGCCGGGGAGCTGTTTTTT. The rearrangement uses TRBV30 and TRBJ2-2; TRBD1 is a possible D gene (5 bases). The V and J ends lost 4 bases and 6 bases respectively, with 9 bases between them. There are 12 residues in the CDR3. CDR1 is GTSNPN and CDR2 is SVGIG in the germline V gene (reference sequence).

V is TRBV7-9 and J is TRBJ1-1; D is undetermined. With 3 bases removed from V and 6 bases from J, the gap between germline ends came to 8 bases. There are 12 residues in the CDR3. Germline V gene lookup returns CDR1 SEHNR and CDR2 FQNEAQ (reference sequence). Written as DNA, the CDR3 is TGTGCCAGCAGCTTGGGCGTCGCTGAAGCTTTCTTT. Its protein is CASSLGVAEAFF.

J is TRBJ1-5 and V is TRBV6-6, with 7 positions matching TRBD1. The trim removed 7 bases at V and 4 bases at J, leaving 10 bases unmatched. CDR1 is MNHNY, CDR2 SVGAGI, per germline (reference sequence). This CDR3 contains 15 residues. CDR3 DNA sequence: TGTGCCAGCACCCACACCCGGGACAGAAATCAGCCCCAGCATTTT. Protein: CASTHTRDRNQPQHF.

This chain links TRBV5-4 with TRBJ2-3; TRBD2 agrees at 7 bases. The trim removed 4 bases at V and 6 bases at J, leaving 8 bases unmatched. The CDR3 has 14 residues. CDR1 is SGHNT, CDR2 YYREEE, per germline (reference sequence). The chain's CDR3 is CASSPGTIRDTQYF. The CDR3 DNA is TGTGCCAGCAGCCCGGGGACTATTCGGGATACGCAGTATTTT.

The chain uses TRBV2 and TRBJ2-1, with TRBD2 matching over 9 bases. Germline trimming cut 10 bases from V and 0 bases from J; bases unmatched to any gene: 10. The CDR3 runs 16 residues. Germline assignment: CDR1 SNHLY and CDR2 FYNNEI. CDR3 sequence: CATRRDSGSSYNEQFF. As DNA, the CDR3 is TGTGCCACACGTCGTGATAGCGGGAGCTCCTACAATGAGCAGTTCTTC. The full variable domain, its missing parts supplied by reference TRBV2 and TRBJ2-1, is EPEVTQTPSHQVTQMGQEVILRCVPISNHLYFYWYRQILGQKVEFLVSFYNNEISEKSEIFDDQFSVERPDGSNFTLKIRSTKLEDSAMYFCATRRDSGSSYNEQFFGPGTRLTVL.

The rearrangement joins TRBV7-2 to TRBJ1-1; weak D call: TRBD1 (5 bases). CDR1 SGHTA and CDR2 FQGNSA come from the germline V gene. The CDR3 is 14 amino acids. Trimming cost V 4 bases and J 3 bases, with 12 bases left between them. The CDR3 region is CASSSGWGDTEAFF. The CDR3 DNA reads as TGTGCCAGCAGCTCAGGGTGGGGGGACACTGAAGCTTTCTTT.

V is TRBV6-5 and J is TRBJ2-5; D possibly corresponds to TRBD1 (6 bases). There are 16 residues in the CDR3. Trimming stripped 0 bases from V and 1 base from J, with 12 bases between. Germline values: CDR1 MNHEY, CDR2 SVGAGI. CDR3 loop: CASSYSGAEPQETQYF. Written as DNA, the CDR3 is TGTGCCAGCAGTTACTCGGGGGCGGAACCCCAAGAGACCCAGTACTTC.

V gene TRBV7-9 combines with J gene TRBJ2-3; tentatively, D is TRBD1 (6 bases). Trimming cost V 5 bases and J 1 base, with 10 bases left between them. Germline-derived CDR1 and CDR2 are SEHNR and FQNEAQ (reference sequence). The CDR3 spans 14 residues. CDR3 protein: CASSGEGGTDTQYF. Here the CDR3 DNA reads TGTGCCAGCAGCGGAGAGGGGGGCACAGATACGCAGTATTTT.

The J gene is TRBJ1-2, the V gene TRBV14; D call uncertain. The V gene's germline CDR1 is SGHDN and CDR2 FVKESK. The CDR3 length is 14 residues. V shed 0 bases and J shed 3 bases, with 8 bases lying between them. CDR3 in amino acids: CASSQDRSDYGYTF. CDR3 bases: TGTGCCAGCAGCCAAGACAGGTCGGACTATGGCTACACCTTC.

This rearrangement joins TRBV15 to TRBJ2-5; D is perhaps TRBD2 (7 bases). Germline V gene sequence: CDR1 LNHNV, CDR2 YYDKDF (reference sequence). The V gene lost 1 base and the J gene lost 5 bases, with 17 bases spanning the gap. The CDR3 totals 16 residues. The chain's CDR3 is CATSRATGGPGETQYF. The DNA of the CDR3 is TGTGCCACCAGCAGAGCCACCGGGGGGCCAGGGGAGACCCAGTACTTC.

The V and J genes are TRBV5-4 and TRBJ2-1; 10 positions match TRBD2. After removal of 0 bases from V and 0 bases from J, the junction contained 6 bases not matched to a gene. Germline V gene lookup returns CDR1 SGHNT and CDR2 YYREEE (reference sequence). The CDR3 sequence is 18 residues long. The CDR3 nucleotides read TGTGCCAGCAGCTTGGGACTAGCGGGCGAAAGCTCCTACAATGAGCAGTTCTTC. This gives the protein CASSLGLAGESSYNEQFF.

This chain connects TRBV19 to TRBJ1-5; the D is unclear. CDR1 and CDR2 (germline): LNHDA, SQIVND (reference sequence). V gave up 1 base and J gave up 4 bases, with 14 bases separating them. The CDR3 covers 16 residues. In DNA, the CDR3 is TGTGCCAGTAGTATAGGAGCACTCCACAGAAATCAGCCCCAGCATTTT. Translated, it gives CASSIGALHRNQPQHF. Drawing the rest from reference TRBV19 and TRBJ1-5, the complete variable domain is DGGITQSPKYLFRKEGQNVTLSCEQNLNHDAMYWYRQDPGQGLRLIYYSQIVNDFQKGDIAEGYSVSREKKESFPLTVTSAQKNPTAFYLCASSIGALHRNQPQHFGDGTRLSIL.

This rearrangement joins TRBV14 to TRBJ1-1; possible D gene TRBD1, 6 bases. The CDR3 length is 14 residues. Germline loops: CDR1 SGHDN, CDR2 FVKESK. Trimming removed 5 bases from V and 3 bases from J, with 13 bases in between. CDR3 residues: CASSATGTDTEAFF. CDR3 DNA: TGTGCCAGCAGCGCTACAGGGACGGACACTGAAGCTTTCTTT.

A single count supports this clone. The gene calls are TRBV4-1 and TRBJ2-7; D gene unclear. Trimming shortened V by 0 bases and J by 4 bases, and 7 bases separated the two germline ends. The germline gives CDR1 MGHRA, CDR2 YSYEKL. The CDR3 is made up of 13 amino acids. The CDR3 sequence: CASSQDVAYEQYF. The CDR3, as DNA: TGCGCCAGCAGCCAAGACGTAGCATACGAGCAGTACTTC.

The sample holds a few counts of this clone. This chain uses TRBV5-6 with TRBJ1-1, with a weak D call TRBD1 (5 bases). CDR1 is SGHDT, CDR2 YYEEEE, per germline. CDR3 length equals 15 residues. V lost 6 bases to trimming and J lost 0 bases, with 15 bases between them. CDR3 DNA sequence: TGTGCCAGCACCTACTTAGGGGATATGAACACTGAAGCTTTCTTT. Translating it yields CASTYLGDMNTEAFF.

About this clone itself: A read error may account for a junction end that differs from germline. The chain recombines TRBV19 with TRBJ2-3; 10 bases map to TRBD1. The CDR3 contains 16 residues. Looked up from germline, CDR1 is LNHDA and CDR2 is SQIVND (reference sequence). Here the CDR3 DNA reads TGTGCCAGTAGTACCGAAAGGACAGGGGGTACAGATGCGCAGTATTTT. This sequence encodes CASSTERTGGTDAQYF.

The chain is built from TRBV14 and TRBJ1-1; no reliable D call. The V and J ends lost 3 bases and 10 bases respectively, with 12 bases between them. The CDR3 totals 12 residues. CDR1 is SGHDN, CDR2 FVKESK, per germline. CDR3: CASSHLRERAFF. In nucleotides, the CDR3 is TGTGCCAGCAGCCATTTAAGGGAGAGAGCTTTCTTT.